A selection of T cell receptor beta chains follows, all from one sample in a study of identical twins. One entry per CDR3 protein results from TCRdb running MiXCR on the 5' RACE reads. The data show 750,000 to 950,000 distinct CDR3 sequences, approximately 13% seen once. In addition, the sample was reused for a study of yellow fever vaccine responses in identical twins.

The source material was PBMCs. These receptors were taken from a woman in her late teens or twenties in good health. Each CDR3 is given with its conserved first and last residue. The D gene is left open where the match is weak. Expanded clones are given a class, and other clones once, few, many or no size at all.

clone_size j_call v_call cdr3_length d_call cdr3_nt cdr3_aa
NA TRBJ1-4 TRBV12-3/TRBV12-4 16 NA TGTGCCAGCAGTTTATCTAGTGGTGGATCAGGTGAAAAACTGTTTTTT CASSLSSGGSGEKLFF
NA TRBJ2-3 TRBV5-1 14 NA TGCGCCAGCAGCTTGGACGGAGTTAAAGATACGCAGTATTTT CASSLDGVKDTQYF
NA TRBJ1-2 TRBV24-1 15 NA TGTGCCACCAGTGACTCGACCGACAGGTACTATGGCTACACCTTC CATSDSTDRYYGYTF
few TRBJ2-1 TRBV20-1 13 TRBD2 TGCAGTGCTAGAGACGGACTAGTCAATGAGCAGTTCTTC CSARDGLVNEQFF
many TRBJ2-1 TRBV5-1 17 TRBD2 TGCGCCAGCAGCTTTACGGGACTAGCGGGAGTTTACAATGAGCAGTTCTTC CASSFTGLAGVYNEQFF
many TRBJ1-2 TRBV5-1 14 TRBD1 TGCGCCAGCAGCTACTATACAGGGGGCGGTGGCTACACCTTC CASSYYTGGGGYTF
NA TRBJ1-3 TRBV4-1 16 TRBD1 TGCGCCAGCAGCCAAGTCGGACAGGGAGCTGGAAACACCATATATTTT CASSQVGQGAGNTIYF
NA TRBJ1-1 TRBV6-5 11 NA TGTGCCAGCAGATCGGTCGCTGAAGCTTTCTTT CASRSVAEAFF
NA TRBJ2-1 TRBV20-1 14 TRBD1 TGCAGTGCTAGAGCAAGAGGGGGCTGGAATGAGCAGTTCTTC CSARARGGWNEQFF
NA TRBJ1-5 TRBV21-1 17 NA TGTGCCAGCAGCAAATCCCGCCCCGGACAGGGGAGGCAGCCCCAGCATTTT CASSKSRPGQGRQPQHF
NA TRBJ2-7 TRBV9 14 NA TGTGCCAGCAGCGTAGACCAGGGCTTCTACGAGCAGTACTTC CASSVDQGFYEQYF
NA TRBJ1-2 TRBV5-1 12 NA TGCGCCAGCAGCTTGGATTTGGACGGCTACACCTTC CASSLDLDGYTF
few TRBJ1-2 TRBV29-1 11 NA TGCAGCGTTGAAACAAGAACAGGCTACACCTTC CSVETRTGYTF
few TRBJ1-4 TRBV12-3/TRBV12-4 15 NA TGTGCCAGCCGTTACCGAAGGGTTGGTAATGAAAAACTGTTTTTT CASRYRRVGNEKLFF
few TRBJ2-3 TRBV7-9 14 NA TGTGCCAGCAGCTTAGTCGTCAGCTCCGATACGCAGTATTTT CASSLVVSSDTQYF
NA TRBJ2-7 TRBV20-1 22 TRBD2 TGCAGTGCTAGCTGGACTTCTACTAGCGGGACGACTTTCGCCCGACTCCCCTACGAGCAGTACTTC CSASWTSTSGTTFARLPYEQYF
NA TRBJ1-2 TRBV3-1 15 TRBD1 TGTGCCAGCAGCCAAGGGAACGCAGGGGGTGAAGGCTACACCTTC CASSQGNAGGEGYTF
few TRBJ2-1 TRBV14 14 NA TGTGCCAGCAGCCACACCGGGTTCATCAATGAGCAGTTCTTC CASSHTGFINEQFF
few TRBJ2-1 TRBV5-1 14 NA TGCGCCAGCAGCTTGGCAGGGGAGGACAATGAGCAGTTCTTC CASSLAGEDNEQFF
NA TRBJ2-2 TRBV28 14 NA TGTGCCAGCTCGCCCGCCGGGGTGACCGGGGAGCTGTTTTTT CASSPAGVTGELFF
NA TRBJ2-2 TRBV27 14 NA TGTGCCAGCAGCCGTTCCACAGGCACCGGGGAGCTGTTTTTT CASSRSTGTGELFF
NA TRBJ1-5 TRBV4-2 21 NA TGTGCCAGCAGCCAAGATCGAATCTGGGTTAGCTGGTTCCTGAGCAATCAGCCCCAGCATTTT CASSQDRIWVSWFLSNQPQHF
few TRBJ2-3 TRBV5-4 14 NA TGTGCCAGCAGCCGGGCTAGCACGCCAGATACGCAGTATTTT CASSRASTPDTQYF
many TRBJ1-2 TRBV6-1 13 NA TGTGCCAGCAGCCGACACGATTTAAGTGGCTACACCTTC CASSRHDLSGYTF
few TRBJ2-2 TRBV6-4 15 NA TGTGCCAGCAGCCCCGTAGCGGTGAACACCGGGGAGCTGTTTTTT CASSPVAVNTGELFF
many TRBJ2-7 TRBV20-1 14 TRBD1 TGCAGTGCTGTACCGATACAGGGGGCCTACGAGCAGTACTTC CSAVPIQGAYEQYF
few TRBJ1-2 TRBV7-9 13 NA TGTGCCAGCAGCTTAGCGGCGGCTTCTGGCTACACCTTC CASSLAAASGYTF
few TRBJ2-5 TRBV20-1 14 NA TGCAGTGCTAGGCCGCGGGGAGATGGGGAGACCCAGTACTTC CSARPRGDGETQYF
few TRBJ2-1 TRBV24-1 16 NA TGTGCCACCAGTGATTTTGGGCAGGGCCGGTACAATGAGCAGTTCTTC CATSDFGQGRYNEQFF
NA TRBJ2-5 TRBV7-9 15 TRBD2 TGTGCCAGCAGCTTCACGGGAGGGGGATCAGAGACCCAGTACTTC CASSFTGGGSETQYF
NA TRBJ2-3 TRBV4-2 22 TRBD2 TGTGCCAGCAGCCCTCAGAAAACCCCAGGACTAGCGGGAGGGCCTGGCACAGATACGCAGTATTTT CASSPQKTPGLAGGPGTDTQYF
many TRBJ2-4 TRBV12-3/TRBV12-4 18 TRBD1 TGTGCCAGCAGGGGGACAGGGGGGATCCGACTAGCACCCAACATTCAGTACTTC CASRGTGGIRLAPNIQYF
few TRBJ1-2 TRBV12-3/TRBV12-4 14 NA TGTGCCAGCAGTTTAATTGACAGAGGCTATGGCTACACCTTC CASSLIDRGYGYTF
NA TRBJ1-4 TRBV18 13 NA TGTGCCAGCTCAGACAGATCTAATGAAAAACTGTTTTTT CASSDRSNEKLFF
NA TRBJ2-3 TRBV9 18 TRBD2 TGTGCCAGCAGCTCCGGGACTAGCGGGAGTTATCTCGCAGATACGCAGTATTTT CASSSGTSGSYLADTQYF
few TRBJ1-2 TRBV29-1 13 NA TGCAGCGTTGCTCTGGTAGGAAACAATGGCTACACCTTC CSVALVGNNGYTF
many TRBJ2-1 TRBV7-8 16 TRBD2 TGTGCCAGCAGCTTCTTTATACTAGCGGGGTACAATGAGCAGTTCTTC CASSFFILAGYNEQFF
many TRBJ1-5 TRBV4-2 12 NA TGTGCCAGCCGGGCGGGGAATCAGCCCCAGCATTTT CASRAGNQPQHF
many TRBJ1-1 TRBV7-9 16 TRBD1 TGTGCCAGCAGGGGGGCCCGGACAGGGAAGAACACTGAAGCTTTCTTT CASRGARTGKNTEAFF
NA TRBJ2-7 TRBV20-1 14 NA TGCAGTGCTAGAGCAGCGATTACGCCCTACGAGCAGTACTTC CSARAAITPYEQYF
few TRBJ1-2 TRBV20-1 13 NA TGCAGTGCTCGGCAGGCCGGGATCTATGGCTACACCTTC CSARQAGIYGYTF
NA TRBJ2-3 TRBV9 14 TRBD1 TGTGCCAGCAACGACAGGGCCTCTACAGATACGCAGTATTTT CASNDRASTDTQYF
few TRBJ2-1 TRBV5-1 16 TRBD2 TGCGCCAGCAGCTTACTAGCGGAGAGCTCCTACAATGAGCAGTTCTTC CASSLLAESSYNEQFF
NA TRBJ1-6 TRBV5-1 14 NA TGCGCCAGCAGCCCTCGGGCGGGTGATTCACCCCTCCACTTT CASSPRAGDSPLHF
few TRBJ2-1 TRBV2 15 NA TGTGCCAGCAGTGTTGGTAGGAGCTCCTACAATGAGCAGTTCTTC CASSVGRSSYNEQFF
many TRBJ1-5 TRBV12-3/TRBV12-4 14 NA TGTGCCAGCAGTTTGGGACTGGGCAATCAGCCCCAGCATTTT CASSLGLGNQPQHF
few TRBJ2-7 TRBV27 13 NA TGTGCCAGCAGTTCCTCAAGTCGCTACGAGCAGTACTTC CASSSSSRYEQYF
NA TRBJ1-1 TRBV7-3 13 NA TGTGCCAGCAGCTTAAGTAAGGACACTGAAGCTTTCTTT CASSLSKDTEAFF
few TRBJ2-3 TRBV12-3/TRBV12-4 13 TRBD2 TGTGCCAGCAGACGGGGGGGGCTCCTCGCGCAGTATTTT CASRRGGLLAQYF
NA TRBJ1-1 TRBV19 13 NA TGTGCCAGTAAAACGCGGACGGATACTGAAGCTTTCTTT CASKTRTDTEAFF
NA TRBJ2-3 TRBV7-6 19 TRBD2 TGTGCCAGCATCGCGACTAGCGGGAGGTTGAATGGTGGCACAGATACGCAGTATTTT CASIATSGRLNGGTDTQYF
few TRBJ2-1 TRBV7-9 15 TRBD2 TGTGCCAGCAGCTCCCTAGCGGGAGTTGGTAATGAGCAGTTCTTC CASSSLAGVGNEQFF
many TRBJ2-2 TRBV25-1 14 NA TGTGCCAGCAGTAAGGGACGGAACACCGGGGAGCTGTTTTTT CASSKGRNTGELFF
NA TRBJ1-2 TRBV24-1 14 NA TGTGCCACCAGTGATGACGACAGCCTAAGTGGCTACAGCTTC CATSDDDSLSGYSF